The T cell receptor beta chain under discussion was sequenced for a study of blood T cell repertoires in COVID-19. On the study more broadly: In each case, the material was cDNA or gDNA derived from T cells, B-cell-depleted T cells, or PBMCs.

Data came from immunoSEQ multiplex PCR; TCRdb stores just in-frame clones and leaves some out. The sample has about 140,000 clones, around 89% seen once. CDR1 and CDR2 (germline): GTSNPN, SVGIG (reference sequence). Trimming took 2 bases from V and 6 from J, leaving 19 bases between them. This CDR3 region has 16 residues. Those enrolled in Seattle joined during active infection and were followed longitudinally afterward. The rearrangement links TRBV30 to TRBJ1-4; a weak D match, TRBD1 (5 bases). The clonotype was recovered from a human donor with COVID-19, enrolled during active disease. The donor label of this sample is uncertain. What was sequenced was peripheral blood. Written as DNA, the CDR3 is TGTGCCTGGAGTAATTATCCCTGTGGGGGGGATGAAAAACTGTTTTTT. The encoded protein is CAWSNYPCGGDEKLFF.